Listed here are 8 T cell receptor beta chains from one sample, sequenced in a study of T-cell reconstitution after alpha-beta-depleted transplantation in children. Unique molecular identifiers were incorporated into the prepared TCRbeta library. TCRdb redid the calling of the PCR reads with MiXCR, one entry per CDR3 protein. The data show 500,000 or so distinct CDR3 sequences, approximately 10% seen once. The sequenced sample was PBMCs, mostly from graft donor cells, obtained 180 days after TCRalphabeta/CD19-depleted stem cell transplant. These TCRs come from a female patient under 10 years old who had a stem cell transplant for aplastic anemia, so the T cells may come from the graft donor.

This clonotype occurred many times. The chain employs TRBV5-1 and TRBJ2-3; unclear D gene. This CDR3 spans 11 amino acids. The V and J ends lost 0 bases and 9 bases respectively, with 5 bases between them. Germline V lookup: CDR1 SGHRS, CDR2 YFSETQ. CDR3 sequence reads: CASSLDVTQYF. CDR3 DNA: TGCGCCAGCAGCTTGGATGTCACGCAGTATTTT.

The chain links TRBV19 to TRBJ1-1; D is possibly TRBD1 (5 bases). The CDR3 runs to 11 residues. The germline V gene encodes CDR1 LNHDA and CDR2 SQIVND (reference sequence). V was pared by 10 bases and J by 6 bases, with 12 bases between. CDR3 nucleotide sequence: TGTGCCATCGGGGCCTTTCCTGAAGCTTTCTTT. Protein: CAIGAFPEAFF.

The gene calls are TRBV4-3 and TRBJ1-1; 8 positions match TRBD1. The CDR3 contains 18 residues. In germline, CDR1 is LGHNA, CDR2 YSLEER. V lost 0 bases, J lost 0 bases, and 9 bases stayed unmatched. The CDR3 region has the DNA TGCGCCAGCAGCCAAGATGAGACAGGGGAACCGGTGAACACTGAAGCTTTCTTT. As protein: CASSQDETGEPVNTEAFF.

V gene TRBV5-1 combines with J gene TRBJ1-5; no firm D call. Trimming shortened V by 4 bases and J by 2 bases, and 16 bases separated the two germline ends. CDR1 and CDR2 (germline): SGHRS, YFSETQ. This CDR3 region has 16 residues. DNA of the CDR3: TGCGCCAGCAGCCCCCAGACCCTGAATGGCAATCAGCCCCAGCATTTT. Protein product: CASSPQTLNGNQPQHF.

This clonotype showed up just once. The chain links TRBV15 to TRBJ2-7, with a tentative D call TRBD2 (5 bases). CDR1 LNHNV and CDR2 YYDKDF come from the germline V gene (reference sequence). With 1 base removed from V and 3 bases from J, the gap between germline ends came to 13 bases. CDR3 length equals 15 residues. This chain's CDR3 is CATSRGGAEHYEQYF. The DNA of the CDR3 is TGTGCCACCAGCAGAGGGGGAGCGGAGCACTACGAGCAGTACTTC.

The CDR3 coding sequence is TGTGCCAGCAGCTTAGAACTTCTGCCGGATGGCTACACCTTC. Protein: CASSLELLPDGYTF. The rearrangement uses TRBV7-2 and TRBJ1-2; D gene unclear. V lost 1 base and J 6 bases, leaving 12 bases between the germline ends. The V gene's germline CDR1 is SGHTA and CDR2 FQGNSA. The CDR3 covers 14 residues.

On this clonotype: A read error is likely, as this CDR3 ends without the conserved phenylalanine or tryptophan. The chain uses TRBV12-3 or TRBV12-4 and TRBJ2-1; TRBD2 matches 7 bases. There are 15 residues in the CDR3. The junction had 12 bases not matched to a gene; V was cut back by 8 bases and J by 5 bases. CDR3 protein: CASRKPASGDNEQFI. The CDR3 nucleotides are TGTGCCAGCCGAAAACCGGCTAGCGGAGACAATGAGCAGTTCATC.

The gene calls are TRBV4-3 and TRBJ1-1; D is ambiguous. This CDR3 contains 13 residues. Trimming removed 0 bases at V and 4 bases at J, with 6 bases between. CDR1 LGHNA and CDR2 YSLEER come from the germline V gene. CDR3 protein: CASSQEWSTEAFF. The CDR3 coding sequence is TGCGCCAGCAGCCAAGAGTGGAGCACTGAAGCTTTCTTT.